Reported below is one T cell receptor beta chain. The TCR beta CDR3 regions underwent amplification using RNA transcripts as the source. RT-PCR in the first round (using the HTBI primer set) targeted the TCR CDR3. TCRdb re-called the multiplex PCR reads with MiXCR, one entry per CDR3 protein. Among some 300,000 distinct CDR3 sequences, approximately 19% were seen once, and the ten largest hold under 40%. This sample was taken from a study of T cells in Graves' hyperthyroidism and ophthalmopathy. Germline V gene sequence: CDR1 SQVTM, CDR2 ANQGSEA. The CDR3 contains 13 residues. The V end was cut by 4 bases, the J end by 1 base, with 10 bases between.

Source material: blood. This clonotype was sampled from a man between 45 and 60 years old with Graves' ophthalmopathy. The chain combines TRBV29-1 with TRBJ1-1; D unresolved. CDR3 region: CSVAAQQNTEAFF. CDR3 bases: TGCAGCGTTGCAGCGCAGCAGAACACTGAAGCTTTCTTT.